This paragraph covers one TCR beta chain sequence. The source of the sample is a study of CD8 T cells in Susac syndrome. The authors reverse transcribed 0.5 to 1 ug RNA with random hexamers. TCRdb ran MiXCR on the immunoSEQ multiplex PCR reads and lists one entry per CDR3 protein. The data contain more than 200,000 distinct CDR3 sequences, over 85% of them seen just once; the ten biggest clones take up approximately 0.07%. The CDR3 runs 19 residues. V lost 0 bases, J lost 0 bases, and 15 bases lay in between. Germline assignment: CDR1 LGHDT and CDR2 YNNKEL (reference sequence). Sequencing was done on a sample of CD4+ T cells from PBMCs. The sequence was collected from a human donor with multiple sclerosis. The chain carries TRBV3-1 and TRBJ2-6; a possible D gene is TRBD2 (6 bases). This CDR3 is CASSQDGLALSSGANVLTF. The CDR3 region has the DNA TGTGCCAGCAGCCAAGATGGGCTAGCGCTAAGCTCTGGGGCCAACGTCCTGACTTTC.